This T cell receptor beta chain is from a study of shared clonotypes between healthy human individuals. V was clipped by 4 bases and J by 3 bases, with 6 bases between them. The CDR3 is 12 amino acids. In germline, CDR1 is ENHRY, CDR2 SYGVKD. Memory CD4+ cells were the fraction left after CD45RA+ naive selection. Profiling relied on immunoSEQ multiplex PCR, and the TCRdb table lists in-frame clones only, not all of them. The sample gives roughly 760,000 clones, about 74% of which show up once; less than 2% is in the top ten. The genes are TRBV10-3 and TRBJ2-5; D is unresolved. The origin of this receptor is a woman in her 30s in good health. Sequencing used memory CD4+ T cells sorted from blood. Subset given: CD45RA-negative fraction. CDR3 in amino acids: CAISGEKETQYF. The CDR3 nucleotides read TGTGCCATCAGTGGAGAGAAAGAGACCCAGTACTTC.